The next 27 T cell receptor beta chains were all read from a single sample in a study of early T cells in non-severe SARS-CoV-2 infection. MiXCR, applied by TCRdb to the 5' RACE reads, yields one record per CDR3 protein. Among approximately 79,000 distinct CDR3 sequences listed, 9.5% to 15% were seen once. Sequenced: whole blood. Source of these receptors: an adult who was a healthcare worker with PCR-confirmed SARS-CoV-2 infection or an uninfected control (not recorded which).

The rearrangement links TRBV3-2 to TRBJ1-1; no check of the table's D call, TRBD1, against the DNA was made. TRBV3-2 is marked as a pseudogene. This CDR3 spans 19 amino acids. The CDR3 sequence: CASSQLLGRDRGNGGEAFF. CDR3 in DNA: TGTGCCAGCAGCCAGCTCCTAGGGAGGGACAGGGGGAATGGAGGTGAAGCTTTCTTT.

The chain is built from TRBV4-3 and TRBJ2-7; D gene unclear. Germline V CDR1 and CDR2: LGHNA, YSLEER. The CDR3 is 14 amino acids. Trimming removed 0 bases at V and 6 bases at J, with 12 bases between. The CDR3 DNA is TGCGCCAGCAGCCAAGATCTGGGCCGACGCGAGCAGTACTTC. It encodes CASSQDLGRREQYF.

In its sample, this clonotype was seen a few times. The chain links TRBV20-1 to TRBJ2-5; the D gene is possibly TRBD2 (6 bases). This CDR3 contains 13 residues. In germline, CDR1 is DFQATT, CDR2 SNEGSKA (reference sequence). Trimming stripped 6 bases from V and 0 bases from J, with 11 bases between. In DNA, the CDR3 is TGCAGTGCGCGGGACTCGTACCAAGAGACCCAGTACTTC. Translation gives CSARDSYQETQYF.

This chain connects TRBV2 to TRBJ2-5, with 9 bases fitting TRBD2. The CDR3 has 17 residues. With 3 bases clipped from V and 5 bases from J, the junction kept 13 bases outside the gene matches. From germline, CDR1 is SNHLY and CDR2 FYNNEI. The CDR3 DNA reads as TGTGCCAGCAGTGATCCCCTCCGGGGTAGCGGGGGCGAGACCCAGTACTTC. The encoded protein is CASSDPLRGSGGETQYF.

This clonotype was seen more than once but under ten times. This chain links TRBV18 with TRBJ2-3; possibly TRBD1 for D (6 bases). The V end was cut by 2 bases, the J end by 3 bases, with 9 bases between. The germline V gene has CDR1 KGHSH and CDR2 LQKENI. The CDR3 extends over 14 amino acids. CDR3 in amino acids: CASSPVQGTDTQYF. The CDR3 DNA follows: TGTGCCAGCTCACCAGTTCAGGGGACAGATACGCAGTATTTT. The full variable domain, rest sourced from reference TRBV18 and TRBJ2-3, is NAGVMQNPRHLVRRRGQEARLRCSPMKGHSHVYWYRQLPEEGLKFMVYLQKENIIDESGMPKERFSAEFPKEGPSILRIQQVVRGDSAAYFCASSPVQGTDTQYFGPGTRLTVL.

The sample holds a few counts of this clonotype. The chain recombines TRBV6-2 or TRBV6-3 with TRBJ2-5; the D gene could be TRBD1 or TRBD2 (5 bases each). The CDR3 consists of 17 residues. Trimming removed 2 bases from V and 1 base from J, with 17 bases in between. Germline V CDR1 and CDR2: MNHEY, SVGEGT. This CDR3 reads CASSYGGFDSFQETQYF. The CDR3 DNA sequence: TGTGCCAGCAGTTACGGGGGTTTTGACAGTTTCCAAGAGACCCAGTACTTC.

The chain joins TRBV15 to TRBJ2-3; 7 bases align to TRBD1. With V trimmed by 1 base and J by 1 base, 2 bases remained unmatched. CDR3 size: 15 residues. Germline CDR1 LNHNV, CDR2 YYDKDF (reference sequence). Here the CDR3 reads CATSRGQGGTDTQYF. As DNA, the CDR3 is TGTGCCACCAGCAGAGGACAGGGTGGCACAGATACGCAGTATTTT. Looking up the rest from reference TRBV15 and TRBJ2-3 gives the full variable domain: DAMVIQNPRYQVTQFGKPVTLSCSQTLNHNVMYWYQQKSSQAPKLLFHYYDKDFNNEADTPDNFQSRRPNTSFCFLDIRSPGLGDTAMYLCATSRGQGGTDTQYFGPGTRLTVL.

There are many counts of this clonotype. This rearrangement joins TRBV7-2 to TRBJ2-7; 11 bases are a match to TRBD2. Germline assignment: CDR1 SGHTA and CDR2 FQGNSA. The CDR3 has 14 amino acids. The ends lost 5 bases at V and 6 bases at J; junction bases unmatched: 6. In nucleotides, the CDR3 is TGTGCCAGCAGCCAACTAGCGGGAGTATCCGAGCAGTACTTC. It is translated as CASSQLAGVSEQYF.

This clonotype has at least ten counts. V and J are TRBV27 and TRBJ1-5; D ambiguous. Germline CDR1 MNHEY, CDR2 SMNVEV (reference sequence). The CDR3 length is 15 residues. Between the trimmed V and J ends, which lost 6 bases and 2 bases, there was a span of 14 bases. This CDR3 is CASSPASSGNQPQHF. The CDR3 nucleotides are TGTGCCAGCAGCCCGGCCAGTTCGGGCAATCAGCCCCAGCATTTT.

This chain joins TRBV29-1 and TRBJ1-1; 8 bases align to TRBD1. Germline assignment: CDR1 SQVTM and CDR2 ANQGSEA. V shed 5 bases, J shed 6 bases, and the junction held 2 bases outside the gene matches. The length of the CDR3 is 11 residues. CDR3 in amino acids: CSVQQGAEAFF. Here the CDR3 DNA reads TGCAGCGTTCAACAGGGGGCTGAAGCTTTCTTT.

There are many counts of this clonotype. The V and J genes are TRBV6-2 or TRBV6-3 and TRBJ2-7; D is perhaps TRBD1 (5 bases). Germline loops: CDR1 MNHEY, CDR2 SVGEGT. V was pared by 8 bases and J by 0 bases, with 11 bases between. This CDR3 has 13 amino acids. As DNA, the CDR3 is TGTGCCAGCTCACAGGTATTCTCCTACGAGCAGTACTTC. This translates into CASSQVFSYEQYF.

This clonotype has a count of ten or more. V and J are TRBV5-1 and TRBJ1-2; D ambiguous. The germline V and J ends were trimmed by 5 bases and 4 bases, with 24 bases remaining between them. The CDR3 runs to 17 residues. Germline lookup yields CDR1 SGHRS and CDR2 YFSETQ. CDR3 amino acids: CASSRDDSFSLGYGYTF. DNA for the CDR3: TGCGCCAGCAGTCGGGATGACTCCTTTTCACTTGGCTATGGCTACACCTTC.

This clonotype showed up just a few times. V is TRBV27 and J is TRBJ2-3; D not resolved. Germline loops: CDR1 MNHEY, CDR2 SMNVEV (reference sequence). This CDR3 region has 13 residues. V was shortened by 0 bases and J by 3 bases, with 4 bases between the two germline ends. Written as DNA, the CDR3 is TGTGCCAGCAGTTTATCGTGGACAGATACGCAGTATTTT. The encoded protein is CASSLSWTDTQYF.

This clonotype was detected ten times or more. The chain couples TRBV29-1 to TRBJ1-1; D is unclear. CDR1 and CDR2 from the germline V gene are SQVTM and ANQGSEA. There are 11 residues in the CDR3. Trimming took 2 bases from V and 6 from J, leaving 7 bases between them. The DNA for the CDR3 is TGCAGCGTTGAACAAGGGCCTGAAGCTTTCTTT. Protein product: CSVEQGPEAFF.

This clonotype was seen many times. The rearrangement uses TRBV29-1 and TRBJ2-1; TRBD2 agrees at 7 bases. CDR3 length equals 15 residues. Per germline, CDR1 SQVTM and CDR2 ANQGSEA. The J segment lost 0 bases and the V segment lost 6 bases, leaving 8 bases of the junction unmatched. The CDR3 loop is CSVPTSAGSYNEQFF. The CDR3, as DNA: TGCAGCGTACCCACTAGCGCCGGCTCCTACAATGAGCAGTTCTTC.

The chain combines TRBV6-2 or TRBV6-3 with TRBJ1-2, with D perhaps TRBD1 (6 bases). Trimming took off 8 bases at V and 4 bases at J, with 20 bases between the two ends. Germline-derived CDR1 and CDR2 are MNHEY and SVGEGT. The CDR3 contains 15 residues. The CDR3 DNA reads TGTGCCAGCCTACTGGGGCAGGGGACCGCCTATGGCTACACCTTC. This codes for CASLLGQGTAYGYTF.

The V and J genes are TRBV12-3 or TRBV12-4 and TRBJ1-1; maybe TRBD1 (6 bases). This CDR3 is built from 12 residues. The ends were cut back, 8 bases at V and 4 bases at J, with 11 bases in the middle. The CDR3 region is CASQGTTTEAFF. The CDR3 nucleotides are TGTGCCAGCCAGGGGACAACCACTGAAGCTTTCTTT.

This clonotype turned up a few times. The CDR3 DNA follows: TGCAGCGTTATCTTAGGGGGCGCAGGCCCCCAGCATTTT. Residues: CSVILGGAGPQHF. The chain has TRBV29-1 and TRBJ1-5, with 7 bases that match TRBD1. CDR3 length: 13 residues. Per the germline V gene, CDR1 is SQVTM and CDR2 is ANQGSEA. The V gene end was trimmed by 5 bases and the J gene end by 10 bases; junction bases not matched to a gene: 11.

The chain has TRBV28 and TRBJ2-7; TRBD2 might be the D (5 bases). CDR3 size: 14 residues. Germline CDR1 and CDR2: MDHEN and SYDVKM. Trimming took 8 bases from V and 3 from J, leaving 17 bases between them. Written as DNA, the CDR3 is TGTGCCAGCTTGGTCGCTCTGGGGAGCTACGAGCAGTACTTC. As protein: CASLVALGSYEQYF.

This clonotype was seen ten or more times. This sequence joins TRBV19 and TRBJ1-4, with no clear D. The CDR3 runs 14 residues. From germline, CDR1 is LNHDA and CDR2 SQIVND (reference sequence). The germline V and J ends were trimmed by 3 bases and 7 bases, with 12 bases remaining between them. The CDR3 reads CASSIRLEAEKLFF. The DNA for the CDR3 is TGTGCCAGTAGTATCAGGCTTGAAGCTGAAAAACTGTTTTTT. The variable domain in full, completed from reference TRBV19 and TRBJ1-4, reads DGGITQSPKYLFRKEGQNVTLSCEQNLNHDAMYWYRQDPGQGLRLIYYSQIVNDFQKGDIAEGYSVSREKKESFPLTVTSAQKNPTAFYLCASSIRLEAEKLFFGSGTQLSVL.

This clonotype was counted a few times. The chain employs TRBV7-2 and TRBJ2-7, with 7 positions matching TRBD2. The J segment lost 1 base and the V segment lost 5 bases, leaving 5 bases of the junction unmatched. This CDR3 contains 14 residues. The germline CDR1 and CDR2 sequences are SGHTA and FQGNSA. In nucleotides, the CDR3 is TGTGCCAGCAGCATCGGGACTATATCCTACGAGCAGTACTTC. Translation: CASSIGTISYEQYF.

This clonotype has only a few counts. V usage is TRBV30 and J usage is TRBJ2-3, with TRBD2 matching 12 bases. The length of the CDR3 is 15 residues. V shed 4 bases, J shed 4 bases, and the junction held 6 bases outside the gene matches. CDR1 is GTSNPN and CDR2 is SVGIG in the germline V gene (reference sequence). The CDR3 DNA reads TGTGCCTGGAAAAGACTAGCGGGAGAATCAGATACGCAGTATTTT. This codes for CAWKRLAGESDTQYF.

This clonotype was observed a few times. The V call is TRBV25-1, the J call TRBJ1-1; 9 nucleotides match TRBD1. After removal of 4 bases from V and 6 bases from J, the junction contained 9 bases not matched to a gene. Germline loops: CDR1 MGHDK, CDR2 SYGVNS. CDR3 size: 15 residues. CDR3 amino acids: CASSAYRGRDAEAFF. The CDR3 DNA sequence: TGTGCCAGCAGTGCCTACAGGGGGCGTGACGCTGAAGCTTTCTTT.

The chain carries TRBV28 and TRBJ1-2; D perhaps matches TRBD1 (5 bases). Trimming removed 3 bases at V and 9 bases at J, with 11 bases between. Per the germline V gene, CDR1 is MDHEN and CDR2 is SYDVKM. This CDR3 contains 12 residues. CDR3 amino acids: CASSLGGTSYTF. In nucleotides, the CDR3 is TGTGCCAGCAGTTTGGGAGGGACTAGCTACACCTTC.

This clonotype was detected ten times or more. This chain uses TRBV10-1 with TRBJ1-1; D is undetermined. This CDR3 comprises 13 residues. Germline V gene data show CDR1 as WNHNN and CDR2 as SYGVQD (reference sequence). With 6 bases removed from V and 0 bases from J, the gap between germline ends came to 8 bases. In DNA form, the CDR3 reads TGCGCCAGCAGCCCCTCAGTGAACACTGAAGCTTTCTTT. This encodes CASSPSVNTEAFF.

The gene calls are TRBV10-2 and TRBJ1-1; D may be TRBD1 (5 bases). V lost 3 bases, J lost 3 bases, and 11 bases lay in between. This CDR3 comprises 14 residues. Per the germline V gene, CDR1 is WSHSY and CDR2 is SAAADI. The CDR3 region is CASSDYDSYTEAFF. The CDR3 coding sequence is TGCGCCAGCAGTGATTACGACAGTTACACTGAAGCTTTCTTT.

This clonotype was counted only a few times. This sequence joins TRBV12-5 and TRBJ2-5, with TRBD2 identical over 7 bases. Per the germline V gene, CDR1 is LGHNT and CDR2 is FRNRAP. This CDR3 is built from 15 residues. J gave up 4 bases and V 1 base, and 6 bases lay outside the gene matches. In DNA, the CDR3 is TGTGCTAGTGGTTTGGCCAGCTGGGGGGGAGAGACCCAGTACTTC. As protein: CASGLASWGGETQYF.